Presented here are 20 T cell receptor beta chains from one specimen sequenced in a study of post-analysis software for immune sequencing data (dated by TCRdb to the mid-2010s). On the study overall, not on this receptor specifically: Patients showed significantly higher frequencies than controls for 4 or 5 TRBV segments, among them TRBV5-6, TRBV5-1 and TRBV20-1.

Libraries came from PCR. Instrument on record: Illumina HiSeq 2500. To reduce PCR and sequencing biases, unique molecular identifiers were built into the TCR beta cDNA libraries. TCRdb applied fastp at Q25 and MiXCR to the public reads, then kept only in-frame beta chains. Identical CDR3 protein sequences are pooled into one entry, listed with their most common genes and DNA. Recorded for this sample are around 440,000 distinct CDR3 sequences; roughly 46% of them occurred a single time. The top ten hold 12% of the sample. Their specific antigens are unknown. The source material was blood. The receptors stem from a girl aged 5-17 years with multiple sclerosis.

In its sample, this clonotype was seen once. Here the CDR3 reads CASSLASGYGYTF. The CDR3 DNA is TGTGCCAGCAGCTTAGCGTCAGGGTATGGCTACACCTTC. The V call is TRBV7-9, the J call TRBJ1-2, with D possibly TRBD1 on 5 matching bases. CDR1 and CDR2 from the germline V gene are SEHNR and FQNEAQ (reference sequence). There are 13 residues in the CDR3. The V and J ends lost 0 bases and 5 bases respectively, with 7 bases between them.

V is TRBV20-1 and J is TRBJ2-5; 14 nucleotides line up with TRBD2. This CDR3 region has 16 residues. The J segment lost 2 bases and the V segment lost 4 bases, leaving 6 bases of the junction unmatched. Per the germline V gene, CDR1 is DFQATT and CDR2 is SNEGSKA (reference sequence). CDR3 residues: CSATGTSGRLQETQYF. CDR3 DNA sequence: TGCAGTGCTACAGGGACTAGCGGGAGATTACAAGAGACCCAGTACTTC.

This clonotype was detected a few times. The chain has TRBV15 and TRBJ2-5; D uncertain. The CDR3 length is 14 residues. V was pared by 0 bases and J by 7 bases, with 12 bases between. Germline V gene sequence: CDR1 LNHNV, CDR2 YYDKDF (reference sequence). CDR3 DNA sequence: TGTGCCACCAGCAGAGATACAGCCTCAGGGACCCAGTACTTC. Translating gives CATSRDTASGTQYF.

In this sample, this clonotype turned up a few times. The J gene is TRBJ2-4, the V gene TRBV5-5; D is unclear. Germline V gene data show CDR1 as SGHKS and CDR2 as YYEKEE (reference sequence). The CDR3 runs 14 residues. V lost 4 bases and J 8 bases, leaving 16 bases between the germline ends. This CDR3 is CASSPISRPHIQYF. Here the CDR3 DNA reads TGTGCCAGCAGCCCTATAAGTAGGCCCCACATTCAGTACTTC.

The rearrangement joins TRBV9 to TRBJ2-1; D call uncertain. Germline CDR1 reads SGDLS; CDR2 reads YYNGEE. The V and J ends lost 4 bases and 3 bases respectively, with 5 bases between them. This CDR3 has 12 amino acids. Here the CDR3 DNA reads TGTGCCAGCAGCTCAGACTACAATGAGCAGTTCTTC. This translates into CASSSDYNEQFF.

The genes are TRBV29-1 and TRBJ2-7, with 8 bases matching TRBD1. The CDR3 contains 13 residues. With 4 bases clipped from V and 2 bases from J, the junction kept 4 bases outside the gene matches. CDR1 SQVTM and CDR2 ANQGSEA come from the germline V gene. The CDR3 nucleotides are TGCAGCGTTGTTTACAGGGGGACCTACGAGCAGTACTTC. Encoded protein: CSVVYRGTYEQYF.

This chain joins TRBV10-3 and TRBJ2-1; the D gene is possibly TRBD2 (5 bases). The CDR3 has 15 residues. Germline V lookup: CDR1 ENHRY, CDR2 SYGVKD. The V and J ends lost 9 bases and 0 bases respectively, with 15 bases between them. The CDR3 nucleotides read TGTGCCATAAGAGTCCGGGATAGCTCCTACAATGAGCAGTTCTTC. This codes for CAIRVRDSSYNEQFF.

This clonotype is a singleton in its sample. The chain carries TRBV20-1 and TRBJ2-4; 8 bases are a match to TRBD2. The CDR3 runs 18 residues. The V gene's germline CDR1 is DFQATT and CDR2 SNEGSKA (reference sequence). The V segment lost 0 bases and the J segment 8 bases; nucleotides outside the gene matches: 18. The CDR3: CSARDWRLAGSQGDIQYF. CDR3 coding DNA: TGCAGTGCTAGAGATTGGAGGCTAGCGGGCTCCCAAGGAGACATTCAGTACTTC.

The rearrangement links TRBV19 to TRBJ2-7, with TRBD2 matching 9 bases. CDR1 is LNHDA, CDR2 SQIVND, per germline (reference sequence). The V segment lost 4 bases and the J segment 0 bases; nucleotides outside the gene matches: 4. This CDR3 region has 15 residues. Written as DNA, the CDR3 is TGTGCCAGTAGTACGACTAGCGGAAGCTCCTACGAGCAGTACTTC. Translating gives CASSTTSGSSYEQYF.

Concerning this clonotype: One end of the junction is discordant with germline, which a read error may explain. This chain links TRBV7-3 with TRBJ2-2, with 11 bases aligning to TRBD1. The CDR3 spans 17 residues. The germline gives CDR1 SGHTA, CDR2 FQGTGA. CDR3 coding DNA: TGTGCCAGCAGCCCGGACAGGGGGCCCCGTTACACCGGGGAGTTGTTTTTT. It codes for CASSPDRGPRYTGELFF. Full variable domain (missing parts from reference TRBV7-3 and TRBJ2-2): GAGVSQTPSNKVTEKGKYVELRCDPISGHTALYWYRQSLGQGPEFLIYFQGTGAADDSGLPNDRFFAVRPEGSVSTLKIQRTERGDSAVYLCASSPDRGPRYTGELFFGEGSRLTVL.

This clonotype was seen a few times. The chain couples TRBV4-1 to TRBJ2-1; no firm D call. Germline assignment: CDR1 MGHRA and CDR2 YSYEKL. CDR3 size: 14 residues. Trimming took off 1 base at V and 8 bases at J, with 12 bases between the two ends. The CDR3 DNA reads TGCGCCAGCAGCCAAGTTCGGATGCGAGATGAGCAGTTCTTC. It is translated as CASSQVRMRDEQFF.

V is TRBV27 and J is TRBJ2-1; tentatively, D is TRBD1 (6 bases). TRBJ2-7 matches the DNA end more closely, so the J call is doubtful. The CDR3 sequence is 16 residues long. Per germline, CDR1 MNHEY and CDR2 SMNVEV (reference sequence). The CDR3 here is CASSLQKHGGDNEQYF. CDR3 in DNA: TGTGCCAGCAGTTTACAGAAACATGGGGGCGACAATGAGCAGTACTTC.

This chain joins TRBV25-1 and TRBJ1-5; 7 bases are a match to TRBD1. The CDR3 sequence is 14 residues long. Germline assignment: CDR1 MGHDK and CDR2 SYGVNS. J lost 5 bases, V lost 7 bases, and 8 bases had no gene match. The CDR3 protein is CASTPAGGHQPQHF. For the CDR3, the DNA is TGTGCCAGCACCCCAGCAGGGGGGCATCAGCCCCAGCATTTT. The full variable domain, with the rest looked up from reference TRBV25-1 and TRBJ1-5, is EADIYQTPRYLVIGTGKKITLECSQTMGHDKMYWYQQDPGMELHLIHYSYGVNSTEKGDLSSESTVSRIRTEHFPLTLESARPSHTSQYLCASTPAGGHQPQHFGDGTRLSIL.

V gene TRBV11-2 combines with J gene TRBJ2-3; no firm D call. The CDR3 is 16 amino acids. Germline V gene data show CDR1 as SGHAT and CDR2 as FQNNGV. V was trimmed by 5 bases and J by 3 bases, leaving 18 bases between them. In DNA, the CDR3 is TGTGCCAGCAGCCCGGGCCCCGGACCTTTAACAGATACGCAGTATTTT. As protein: CASSPGPGPLTDTQYF. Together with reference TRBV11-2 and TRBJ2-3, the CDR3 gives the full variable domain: EAGVAQSPRYKIIEKRQSVAFWCNPISGHATLYWYQQILGQGPKLLIQFQNNGVVDDSQLPKDRFSAERLKGVDSTLKIQPAKLEDSAVYLCASSPGPGPLTDTQYFGPGTRLTVL.

The chain's CDR3 is CASSLALALNTEAFF. CDR3 DNA sequence: TGTGCCAGCAGCTTAGCGTTGGCCCTGAACACTGAAGCTTTCTTT. The chain employs TRBV7-9 and TRBJ1-1; D is undetermined. This CDR3 has 15 residues. V was trimmed by 0 bases and J by 0 bases, leaving 8 bases between them. Per germline, CDR1 SEHNR and CDR2 FQNEAQ (reference sequence).

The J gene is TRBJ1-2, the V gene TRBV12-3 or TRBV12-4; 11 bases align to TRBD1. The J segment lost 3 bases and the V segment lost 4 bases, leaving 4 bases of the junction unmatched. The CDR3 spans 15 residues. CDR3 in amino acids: CASSSPDRGHYGYTF. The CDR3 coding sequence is TGTGCCAGCAGTTCACCGGACAGGGGGCACTATGGCTACACCTTC.

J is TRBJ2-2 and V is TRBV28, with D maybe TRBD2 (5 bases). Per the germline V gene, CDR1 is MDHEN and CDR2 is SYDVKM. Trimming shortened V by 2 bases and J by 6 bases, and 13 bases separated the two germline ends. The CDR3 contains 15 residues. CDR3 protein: CASSLREDGPGELFF. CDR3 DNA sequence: TGTGCCAGCAGTTTACGGGAAGACGGGCCCGGGGAGCTGTTTTTT.

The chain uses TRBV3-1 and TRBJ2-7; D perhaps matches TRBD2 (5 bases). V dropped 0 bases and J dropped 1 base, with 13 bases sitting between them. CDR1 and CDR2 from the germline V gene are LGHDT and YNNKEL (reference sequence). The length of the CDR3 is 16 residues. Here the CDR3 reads CASSQDIGSGSYEQYF. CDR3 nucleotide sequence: TGTGCCAGCAGCCAAGATATAGGGTCGGGGTCCTACGAGCAGTACTTC.

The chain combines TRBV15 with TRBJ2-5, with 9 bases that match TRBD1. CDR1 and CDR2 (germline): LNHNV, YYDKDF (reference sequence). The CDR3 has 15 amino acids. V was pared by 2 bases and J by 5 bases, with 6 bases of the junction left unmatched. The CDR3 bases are TGTGCCACCAGCAGATTTACAGGGGGCCGGGAGACCCAGTACTTC. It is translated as CATSRFTGGRETQYF.

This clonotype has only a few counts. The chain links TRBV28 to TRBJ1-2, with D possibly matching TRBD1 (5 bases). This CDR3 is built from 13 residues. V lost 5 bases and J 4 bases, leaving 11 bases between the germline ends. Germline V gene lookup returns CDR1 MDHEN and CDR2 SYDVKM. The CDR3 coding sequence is TGTGCCAGCAGTCCAGGGACTCCCTATGGCTACACCTTC. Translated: CASSPGTPYGYTF.